The rows below give T cell receptor beta chains drawn from one sample of a study of cytomegalovirus exposure and HLA in healthy donors. Only in-frame clones appear in the TCRdb table, and some are missing; sequencing was by immunoSEQ multiplex PCR. The table records over 150,000 clones, around four fifths of them present only once. The specimen was PBMCs. Receptor source: a woman aged 45-65 years in good health and CMV-seropositive. Both conserved end residues are part of each CDR3. D genes are given only for firm matches. A row's size may be missing; if present it is once, few, many or a size class.

v_gene: TRBV6-5
abundance: NA
len: 14
j_gene: TRBJ2-4
d_gene: NA
CDR3aa: CASGPHSSKNIQYF
CDR3nt: TGTGCCAGCGGGCCGCACTCGTCTAAAAACATTCAGTACTTC

v_gene: TRBV4-1
abundance: NA
len: 16
j_gene: TRBJ2-7
d_gene: NA
CDR3aa: CASSQDGSPFGYEQYF
CDR3nt: TGCGCCAGCAGCCAAGATGGGAGCCCCTTTGGCTACGAGCAGTACTTC

v_gene: TRBV4-2
abundance: NA
len: 16
j_gene: TRBJ2-1
d_gene: NA
CDR3aa: CASSQHSGKSYNEQFF
CDR3nt: TGTGCCAGCAGCCAACACTCGGGAAAGTCCTACAATGAGCAGTTCTTC

v_gene: TRBV18
abundance: NA
len: 12
j_gene: TRBJ2-7
d_gene: TRBD2
CDR3aa: CASSAGGYEQYF
CDR3nt: TGTGCCAGCTCAGCCGGGGGGTACGAGCAGTACTTC

v_gene: TRBV25-1
abundance: NA
len: 13
j_gene: TRBJ1-2
d_gene: NA
CDR3aa: CASSEMGGSGYTF
CDR3nt: TGTGCCAGCAGTGAGATGGGGGGATCTGGCTACACCTTC

v_gene: TRBV25-1
abundance: many
len: 15
j_gene: TRBJ2-7
d_gene: TRBD2
CDR3aa: CASSEGTSGRDEQYF
CDR3nt: TGTGCCAGCAGTGAGGGCACTAGCGGGAGGGACGAGCAGTACTTC

v_gene: TRBV28
abundance: NA
len: 15
j_gene: TRBJ1-5
d_gene: NA
CDR3aa: CASMERLKGNQPQHF
CDR3nt: TGTGCCAGCATGGAGCGCTTAAAGGGCAATCAGCCCCAGCATTTT

v_gene: TRBV11-2
abundance: NA
len: 12
j_gene: TRBJ2-7
d_gene: NA
CDR3aa: CASSLGHYEQYF
CDR3nt: TGTGCCAGCAGCTTAGGTCACTATGAGCAGTACTTC

v_gene: TRBV28
abundance: NA
len: 15
j_gene: TRBJ1-2
d_gene: NA
CDR3aa: CASSLKGQGRYGYTF
CDR3nt: TGTGCCAGCAGTTTAAAAGGTCAGGGCCGCTATGGCTACACCTTC

v_gene: TRBV7-2
abundance: NA
len: 17
j_gene: TRBJ2-3
d_gene: NA
CDR3aa: CASSLAQPLRGTDTQYF
CDR3nt: TGTGCCAGCAGCTTAGCGCAACCGCTTAGAGGCACAGATACGCAGTATTTT

v_gene: TRBV28
abundance: NA
len: 13
j_gene: TRBJ2-1
d_gene: NA
CDR3aa: CASRPDSYNEQFF
CDR3nt: TGTGCCAGCAGACCCGACAGCTACAATGAGCAGTTCTTC

v_gene: TRBV28
abundance: NA
len: 13
j_gene: TRBJ2-7
d_gene: NA
CDR3aa: CASSSRATYEQYF
CDR3nt: TGTGCCAGCAGTTCCAGGGCCACCTACGAGCAGTACTTC

v_gene: TRBV5-6
abundance: NA
len: 15
j_gene: TRBJ2-3
d_gene: NA
CDR3aa: CASSLAGSITDTQYF
CDR3nt: TGTGCCAGCAGCTTGGCAGGATCTATCACAGATACGCAGTATTTT

v_gene: TRBV5-1
abundance: NA
len: 15
j_gene: TRBJ1-5
d_gene: NA
CDR3aa: CASSLGPGSNQPQHF
CDR3nt: TGCGCCAGCAGCTTGGGACCAGGGTCCAATCAGCCCCAGCATTTT

v_gene: TRBV5-1
abundance: NA
len: 15
j_gene: TRBJ2-2
d_gene: TRBD1
CDR3aa: CASSSDRPLTGELFF
CDR3nt: TGCGCCAGCAGCTCGGACAGGCCACTTACCGGGGAGCTGTTTTTT

v_gene: TRBV18
abundance: NA
len: 19
j_gene: TRBJ1-3
d_gene: TRBD1
CDR3aa: CASSSTRDRGLLFGNTIYF
CDR3nt: TGTGCCAGCTCATCTACCCGGGACAGGGGGCTCCTATTTGGAAACACCATATATTTT

v_gene: TRBV4-3
abundance: few
len: 14
j_gene: TRBJ1-6
d_gene: NA
CDR3aa: CASSQGSKGSPLHF
CDR3nt: TGCGCCAGCAGCCAAGGCAGTAAGGGGTCACCCCTCCACTTT

v_gene: TRBV30
abundance: once
len: 14
j_gene: TRBJ1-1
d_gene: NA
CDR3aa: CAWSGDGSGTEAFF
CDR3nt: TGTGCCTGGAGTGGAGACGGTTCGGGCACTGAAGCTTTCTTT

v_gene: TRBV7-8
abundance: NA
len: 14
j_gene: TRBJ2-3
d_gene: NA
CDR3aa: CASSQASGTDTQYF
CDR3nt: TGTGCCAGCAGCCAGGCATCAGGGACAGATACGCAGTATTTT